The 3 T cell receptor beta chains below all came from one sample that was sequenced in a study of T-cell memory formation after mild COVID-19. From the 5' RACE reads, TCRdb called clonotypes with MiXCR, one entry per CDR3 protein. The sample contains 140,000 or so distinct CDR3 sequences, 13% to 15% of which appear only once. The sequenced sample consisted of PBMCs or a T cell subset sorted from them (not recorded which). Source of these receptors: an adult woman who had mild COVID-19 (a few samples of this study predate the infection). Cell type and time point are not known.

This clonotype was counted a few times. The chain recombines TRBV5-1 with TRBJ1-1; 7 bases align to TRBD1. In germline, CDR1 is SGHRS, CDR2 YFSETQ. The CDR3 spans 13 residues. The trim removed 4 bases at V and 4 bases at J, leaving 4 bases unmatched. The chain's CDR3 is CASSPTGATEAFF. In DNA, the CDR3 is TGCGCCAGCAGCCCCACAGGGGCCACTGAAGCTTTCTTT.

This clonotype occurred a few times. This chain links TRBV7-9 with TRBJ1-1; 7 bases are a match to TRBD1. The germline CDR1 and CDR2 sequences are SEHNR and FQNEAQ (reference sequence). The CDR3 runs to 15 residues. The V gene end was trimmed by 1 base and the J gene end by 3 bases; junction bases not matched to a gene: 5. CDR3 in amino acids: CASSLGRGSDTEAFF. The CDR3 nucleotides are TGTGCCAGCAGCTTAGGCAGGGGGTCGGACACTGAAGCTTTCTTT.

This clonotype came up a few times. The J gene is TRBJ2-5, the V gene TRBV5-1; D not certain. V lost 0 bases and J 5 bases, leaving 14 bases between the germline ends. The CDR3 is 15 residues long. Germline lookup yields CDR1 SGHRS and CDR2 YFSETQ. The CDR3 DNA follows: TGCGCCAGCAGCTTGGCTGGGTCATTGGGGGAGACCCAGTACTTC. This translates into CASSLAGSLGETQYF.